The next 19 T cell receptor beta chains were all read from a single sample in a study of PD-L1 blockade in urothelial cancer. The method was immunoSEQ multiplex PCR; TCRdb's version includes in-frame clones alone and lacks a portion of them. The sample lists about 130,000 clones, about four fifths occurring once. Time point described: pretreatment peripheral blood. Sequencing was performed on PBMCs, taken around atezolizumab (anti-PD-L1) treatment. These receptors all come from a man aged 45 to 65 with urothelial cancer.

The V call is TRBV9, the J call TRBJ2-3; unclear D gene. The CDR3 is 13 amino acids. The V gene's germline CDR1 is SGDLS and CDR2 YYNGEE. Between the trimmed V and J ends, which lost 4 bases and 4 bases, there was a span of 10 bases. The CDR3 sequence: CASSLASADTQYF. The DNA of the CDR3 is TGTGCCAGCAGCCTTGCGAGTGCAGATACGCAGTATTTT.

The chain is built from TRBV5-6 and TRBJ2-5; perhaps TRBD2 as D (7 bases). The CDR3 contains 16 residues. The V end was cut by 3 bases, the J end by 5 bases, with 20 bases between. Germline V gives CDR1 SGHDT, CDR2 YYEEEE. CDR3 amino acids: CASSSSSGGFRETQYF. The DNA of the CDR3 is TGTGCCAGCAGCTCCTCATCGGGGGGCTTTAGGGAGACCCAGTACTTC.

The CDR3 sequence: CASTPRGSSYNEQFF. For the CDR3, the DNA is TGTGCCAGCACTCCACGGGGGAGCTCCTACAATGAGCAGTTCTTC. The chain combines TRBV6-5 with TRBJ2-1; perhaps TRBD2 as D (6 bases). Germline V gene lookup returns CDR1 MNHEY and CDR2 SVGAGI. This CDR3 spans 15 amino acids. The V end was cut by 7 bases, the J end by 0 bases, with 13 bases between.

The genes are TRBV20-1 and TRBJ2-3; unclear D gene. V shed 3 bases and J shed 5 bases, with 6 bases lying between them. The germline CDR1 and CDR2 sequences are DFQATT and SNEGSKA (reference sequence). The CDR3 has 11 amino acids. As DNA, the CDR3 is TGCAGTGCTAGTATAGTAGATACGCAGTATTTT. Translating gives CSASIVDTQYF.

This chain uses TRBV28 with TRBJ2-3; D may be TRBD1 (6 bases). V lost 8 bases and J 2 bases, leaving 11 bases between the germline ends. This CDR3 contains 13 residues. Germline V gene sequence: CDR1 MDHEN, CDR2 SYDVKM. The CDR3 coding sequence is TGTGCCAGCGGGGACACCGCCACAGATACGCAGTATTTT. Amino acids: CASGDTATDTQYF.

This chain uses TRBV14 with TRBJ2-5; no definite D call. CDR3 length: 16 amino acids. V shed 0 bases and J shed 1 base, with 12 bases lying between them. Germline V gene data show CDR1 as SGHDN and CDR2 as FVKESK. The CDR3 protein is CASSQEQMAFQETQYF. The CDR3 DNA reads as TGTGCCAGCAGCCAAGAACAGATGGCCTTCCAAGAGACCCAGTACTTC.

V is TRBV11-2 and J is TRBJ1-1, with D possibly being TRBD1 (6 bases). V lost 6 bases to trimming and J lost 1 base, with 12 bases between them. The V gene's germline CDR1 is SGHAT and CDR2 FQNNGV. The CDR3 has 14 amino acids. The CDR3 sequence is CASSHRVPNTEAFF. For the CDR3, the DNA is TGTGCCAGCAGTCACAGGGTTCCGAACACTGAAGCTTTCTTT.

The gene calls are TRBV25-1 and TRBJ1-5; D unclear. Germline loops: CDR1 MGHDK, CDR2 SYGVNS. The CDR3 has 14 amino acids. V was shortened by 4 bases and J by 3 bases, with 10 bases between the two germline ends. Written as DNA, the CDR3 is TGTGCCAGCAGTGCGCGGAACATCAATCAGCCCCAGCATTTT. Protein: CASSARNINQPQHF. Drawing the rest from reference TRBV25-1 and TRBJ1-5, the complete variable domain is EADIYQTPRYLVIGTGKKITLECSQTMGHDKMYWYQQDPGMELHLIHYSYGVNSTEKGDLSSESTVSRIRTEHFPLTLESARPSHTSQYLCASSARNINQPQHFGDGTRLSIL.

V usage is TRBV27 and J usage is TRBJ1-3, with 8 bases identical to TRBD1. This CDR3 contains 16 residues. Germline V gene lookup returns CDR1 MNHEY and CDR2 SMNVEV (reference sequence). The J segment lost 2 bases and the V segment lost 4 bases, leaving 7 bases of the junction unmatched. The CDR3 reads CASSSFRDRPGNTIYF. In DNA, the CDR3 is TGTGCCAGCAGTTCCTTCCGGGACAGGCCTGGAAACACCATATATTTT.

In DNA form, the CDR3 reads TGTGCCAGCTCACCACGGACAGACCCGAGGGGCTATGGCTACACCTTC. Residues: CASSPRTDPRGYGYTF. The chain employs TRBV18 and TRBJ1-2, with D maybe TRBD1 (6 bases). This CDR3 has 16 amino acids. Germline values: CDR1 KGHSH, CDR2 LQKENI. Trimming stripped 1 base from V and 4 bases from J, with 16 bases between.

The rearrangement uses TRBV9 and TRBJ1-1; 8 bases match TRBD1. The CDR3 loop spans 16 amino acids. From germline, CDR1 is SGDLS and CDR2 YYNGEE. Unmatched junction bases numbered 9, after V lost 0 bases and J lost 5 bases. In nucleotides, the CDR3 is TGTGCCAGCAGCGTAGAGTCAGGGGGCCTGGGAACTGAAGCTTTCTTT. This encodes CASSVESGGLGTEAFF.

CDR3 coding DNA: TGTGCCAGCCGGAGGGGTGAAAACACAGATACGCAGTATTTT. This sequence encodes CASRRGENTDTQYF. The rearrangement joins TRBV6-5 to TRBJ2-3, with a tentative D call TRBD2 (6 bases). V shed 8 bases and J shed 2 bases, with 14 bases lying between them. Germline V gene sequence: CDR1 MNHEY, CDR2 SVGAGI. The CDR3 sequence is 14 residues long.

In this sample, this clone turned up a few times. The CDR3 DNA is TGTGCCAGCAGCCTGCGGACTACTGGGAACACCGGGGAGCTGTTTTTT. Translating it yields CASSLRTTGNTGELFF. The chain uses TRBV5-4 and TRBJ2-2, with D possibly being TRBD2 (6 bases). The length of the CDR3 is 16 residues. Trimming removed 4 bases at V and 1 base at J, with 14 bases between. CDR1 is SGHNT and CDR2 is YYREEE in the germline V gene (reference sequence).

The chain combines TRBV5-6 with TRBJ2-1; unclear D gene. V was pared by 2 bases and J by 5 bases, with 11 bases between. CDR1 and CDR2 from the germline V gene are SGHDT and YYEEEE. This CDR3 region has 14 residues. The CDR3 sequence is CASSLVLYHNEQFF. CDR3 sequence (DNA): TGTGCCAGCAGCTTAGTTCTCTACCACAATGAGCAGTTCTTC.

The chain carries TRBV29-1 and TRBJ2-6; D is possibly TRBD1 (6 bases). Per germline, CDR1 SQVTM and CDR2 ANQGSEA. The CDR3 has 13 amino acids. Trimming removed 8 bases from V and 5 bases from J, with 13 bases in between. CDR3 bases: TGCAGCTCCGACCGGGACAGGGCCAACGTCCTGACTTTC. It yields the protein CSSDRDRANVLTF.

J is TRBJ2-7 and V is TRBV5-4; 10 bases map to TRBD2. The V segment lost 3 bases and the J segment 3 bases; nucleotides outside the gene matches: 3. Germline loops: CDR1 SGHNT, CDR2 YYREEE (reference sequence). The CDR3 has 14 residues. The CDR3: CASSSSGRDYEQYF. CDR3 nucleotide sequence: TGTGCCAGCAGCTCTAGCGGGAGAGACTACGAGCAGTACTTC.

This clone was counted between two and nine times. This chain joins TRBV28 and TRBJ1-3, with a weak D call TRBD1 (6 bases). CDR1 and CDR2 from the germline V gene are MDHEN and SYDVKM. The ends were cut back, 5 bases at V and 8 bases at J, with 13 bases in the middle. The CDR3 runs 13 residues. Here the CDR3 DNA reads TGTGCCAGCAGTCCCAACAGGGAATACACCATATATTTT. It yields the protein CASSPNREYTIYF.

The chain joins TRBV6-6 to TRBJ1-5; possible D gene TRBD1, 6 bases. Germline V gene data show CDR1 as MNHNY and CDR2 as SVGAGI (reference sequence). V dropped 8 bases and J dropped 6 bases, with 14 bases sitting between them. The CDR3 loop spans 13 amino acids. In DNA form, the CDR3 reads TGTGCCAGCTCAAACAGGGTGAGTCAGCCCCAGCATTTT. It translates to CASSNRVSQPQHF.

The rearrangement joins TRBV15 to TRBJ2-5; TRBD1 matches 9 bases. The CDR3 contains 15 residues. The V segment lost 1 base and the J segment 9 bases; nucleotides outside the gene matches: 9. Germline CDR1 reads LNHNV; CDR2 reads YYDKDF (reference sequence). The CDR3 DNA is TGTGCCACCAGCAGAGTACAGGGGGCGCGGATAGCCCAGTACTTC. Translated: CATSRVQGARIAQYF.